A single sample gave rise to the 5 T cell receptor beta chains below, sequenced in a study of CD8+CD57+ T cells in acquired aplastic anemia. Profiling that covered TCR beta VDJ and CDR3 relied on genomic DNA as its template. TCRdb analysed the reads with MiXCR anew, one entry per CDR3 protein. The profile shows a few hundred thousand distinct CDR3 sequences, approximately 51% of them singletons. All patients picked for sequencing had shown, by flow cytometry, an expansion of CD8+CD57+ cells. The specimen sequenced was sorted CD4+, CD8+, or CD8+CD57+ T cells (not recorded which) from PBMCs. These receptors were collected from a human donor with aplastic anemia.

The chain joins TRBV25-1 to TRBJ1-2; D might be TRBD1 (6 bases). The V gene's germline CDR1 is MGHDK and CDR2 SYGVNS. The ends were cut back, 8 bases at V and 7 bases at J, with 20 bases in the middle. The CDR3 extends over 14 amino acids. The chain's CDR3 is CASGEADRLAGYTF. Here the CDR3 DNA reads TGTGCCAGCGGGGAAGCCGACAGGTTGGCTGGCTACACCTTC.

The CDR3 is CASSPELASGEQYF. The CDR3 nucleotides are TGTGCCAGCAGCCCCGAGCTTGCTTCGGGAGAGCAGTACTTC. The chain joins TRBV11-2 to TRBJ2-7; D is perhaps TRBD2 (5 bases). Trimming removed 5 bases from V and 7 bases from J, with 18 bases in between. This CDR3 comprises 14 residues. Germline-derived CDR1 and CDR2 are SGHAT and FQNNGV. The full variable domain, with the rest looked up from reference TRBV11-2 and TRBJ2-7, is EAGVAQSPRYKIIEKRQSVAFWCNPISGHATLYWYQQILGQGPKLLIQFQNNGVVDDSQLPKDRFSAERLKGVDSTLKIQPAKLEDSAVYLCASSPELASGEQYFGPGTRLTVT.

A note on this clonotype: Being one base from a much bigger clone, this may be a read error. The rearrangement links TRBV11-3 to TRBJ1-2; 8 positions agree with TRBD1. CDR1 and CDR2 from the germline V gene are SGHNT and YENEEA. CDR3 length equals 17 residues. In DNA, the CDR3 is TGTGCCAGCAGCTTAAATCCGCCAGGGGGCATTAACTATGGCCACACCTTC. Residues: CASSLNPPGGINYGHTF.

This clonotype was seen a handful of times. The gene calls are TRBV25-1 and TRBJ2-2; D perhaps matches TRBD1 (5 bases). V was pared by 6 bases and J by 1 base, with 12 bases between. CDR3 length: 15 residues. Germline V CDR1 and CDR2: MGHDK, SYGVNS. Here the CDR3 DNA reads TGTGCCAGCAGGGGGCCTAACTTGAACACCGGGGAGCTGTTTTTT. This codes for CASRGPNLNTGELFF. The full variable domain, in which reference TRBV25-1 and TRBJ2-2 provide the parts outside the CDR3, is EADIYQTPRYLVIGTGKKITLECSQTMGHDKMYWYQQDPGMELHLIHYSYGVNSTEKGDLSSESTVSRIRTEHFPLTLESARPSHTSQYLCASRGPNLNTGELFFGEGSRLTVL.

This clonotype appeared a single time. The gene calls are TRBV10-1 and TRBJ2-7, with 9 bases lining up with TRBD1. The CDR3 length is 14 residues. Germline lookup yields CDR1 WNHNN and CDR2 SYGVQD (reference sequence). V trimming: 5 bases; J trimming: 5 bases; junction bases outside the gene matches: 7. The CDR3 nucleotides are TGCGCCAGCAGTCTCGACAGGGGGTCCCACGAGCAGTACGTC. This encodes CASSLDRGSHEQYV.